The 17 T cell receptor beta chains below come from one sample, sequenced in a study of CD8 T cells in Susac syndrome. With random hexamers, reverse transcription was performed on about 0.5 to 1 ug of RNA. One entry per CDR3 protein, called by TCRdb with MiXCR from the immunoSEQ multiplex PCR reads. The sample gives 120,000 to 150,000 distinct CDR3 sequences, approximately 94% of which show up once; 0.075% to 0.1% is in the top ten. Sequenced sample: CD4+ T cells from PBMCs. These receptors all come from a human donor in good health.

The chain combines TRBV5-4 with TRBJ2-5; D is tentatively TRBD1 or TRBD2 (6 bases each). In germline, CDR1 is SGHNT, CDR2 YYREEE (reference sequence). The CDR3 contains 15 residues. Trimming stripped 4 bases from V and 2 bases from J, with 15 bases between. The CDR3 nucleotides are TGTGCCAGCAGCCCTGGAGGGGGGATACAAGAGACCCAGTACTTC. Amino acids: CASSPGGGIQETQYF.

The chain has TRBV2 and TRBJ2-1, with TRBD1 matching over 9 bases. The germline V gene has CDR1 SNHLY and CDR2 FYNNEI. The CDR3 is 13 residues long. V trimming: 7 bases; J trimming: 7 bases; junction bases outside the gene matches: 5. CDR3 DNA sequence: TGTGCCAGCATTGCGGACAGGGGTAATGAGCAGTTCTTC. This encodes CASIADRGNEQFF.

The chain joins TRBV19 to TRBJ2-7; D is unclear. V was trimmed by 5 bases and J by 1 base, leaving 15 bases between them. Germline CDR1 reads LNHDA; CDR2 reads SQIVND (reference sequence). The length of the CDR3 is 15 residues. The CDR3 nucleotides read TGTGCCAGTAGTGCTAAAGGAGTGTGGTCCTACGAGCAGTACTTC. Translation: CASSAKGVWSYEQYF. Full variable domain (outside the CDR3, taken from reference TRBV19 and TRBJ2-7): DGGITQSPKYLFRKEGQNVTLSCEQNLNHDAMYWYRQDPGQGLRLIYYSQIVNDFQKGDIAEGYSVSREKKESFPLTVTSAQKNPTAFYLCASSAKGVWSYEQYFGPGTRLTVT.

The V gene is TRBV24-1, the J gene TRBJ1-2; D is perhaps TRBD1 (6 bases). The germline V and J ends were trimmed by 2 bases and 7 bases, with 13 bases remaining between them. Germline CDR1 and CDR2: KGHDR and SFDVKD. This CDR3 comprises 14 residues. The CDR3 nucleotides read TGTGCCACCAGTGATTCAACCAGGGGTTCTGGCTACACCTTC. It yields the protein CATSDSTRGSGYTF.

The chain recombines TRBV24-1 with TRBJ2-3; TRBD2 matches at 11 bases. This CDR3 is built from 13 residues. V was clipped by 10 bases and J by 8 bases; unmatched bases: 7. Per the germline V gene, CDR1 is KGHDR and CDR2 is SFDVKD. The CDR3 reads CATSGRVQGTQYF. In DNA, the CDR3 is TGTGCCACTAGCGGGAGGGTTCAGGGTACGCAGTATTTT.

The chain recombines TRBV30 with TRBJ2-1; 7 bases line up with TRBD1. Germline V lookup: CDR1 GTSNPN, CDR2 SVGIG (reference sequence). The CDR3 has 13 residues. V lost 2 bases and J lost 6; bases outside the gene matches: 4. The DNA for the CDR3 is TGTGCCTGGAGTCCCGGGACAGCCAATGAGCAGTTCTTC. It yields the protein CAWSPGTANEQFF.

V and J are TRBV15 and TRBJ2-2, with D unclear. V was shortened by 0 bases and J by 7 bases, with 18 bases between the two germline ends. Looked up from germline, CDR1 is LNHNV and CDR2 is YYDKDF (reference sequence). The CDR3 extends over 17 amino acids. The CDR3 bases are TGTGCCACCAGCAGAGATCCAAGCGCAGCTAATTTCGGGGAGCTGTTTTTT. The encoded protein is CATSRDPSAANFGELFF.

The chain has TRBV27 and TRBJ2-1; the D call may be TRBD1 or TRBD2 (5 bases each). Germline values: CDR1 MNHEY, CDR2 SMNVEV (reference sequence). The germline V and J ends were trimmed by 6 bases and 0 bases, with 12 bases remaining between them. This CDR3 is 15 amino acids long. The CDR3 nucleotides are TGTGCCAGCAGACTGGGACGGAGCTCCTACAATGAGCAGTTCTTC. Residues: CASRLGRSSYNEQFF.

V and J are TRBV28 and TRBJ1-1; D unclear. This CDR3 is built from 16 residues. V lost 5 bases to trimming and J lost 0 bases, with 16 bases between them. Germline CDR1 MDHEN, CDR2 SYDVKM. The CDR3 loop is CASSLSDLIVNTEAFF. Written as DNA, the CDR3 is TGTGCCAGCAGTCTATCGGACCTGATCGTGAACACTGAAGCTTTCTTT.

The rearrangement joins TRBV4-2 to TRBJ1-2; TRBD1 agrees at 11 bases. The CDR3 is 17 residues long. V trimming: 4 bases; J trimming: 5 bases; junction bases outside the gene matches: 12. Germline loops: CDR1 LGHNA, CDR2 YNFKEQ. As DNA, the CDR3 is TGTGCCAGCAGCCCGGCCGGGACAGGGGGTCCTGAGTATGGCTACACCTTC. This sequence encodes CASSPAGTGGPEYGYTF.

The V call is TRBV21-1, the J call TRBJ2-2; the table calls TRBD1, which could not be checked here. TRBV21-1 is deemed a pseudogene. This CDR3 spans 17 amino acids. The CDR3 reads CASSPPPGQRGIGELFF. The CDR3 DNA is TGTGCCAGCAGTCCTCCACCGGGACAGAGGGGGATCGGGGAGCTGTTTTTT.

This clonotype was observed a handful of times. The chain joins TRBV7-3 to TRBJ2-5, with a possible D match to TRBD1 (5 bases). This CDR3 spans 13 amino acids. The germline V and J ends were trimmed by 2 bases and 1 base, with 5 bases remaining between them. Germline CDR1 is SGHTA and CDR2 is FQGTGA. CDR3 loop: CASSLGAQETQYF. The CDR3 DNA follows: TGTGCCAGCAGCTTAGGGGCCCAAGAGACCCAGTACTTC.

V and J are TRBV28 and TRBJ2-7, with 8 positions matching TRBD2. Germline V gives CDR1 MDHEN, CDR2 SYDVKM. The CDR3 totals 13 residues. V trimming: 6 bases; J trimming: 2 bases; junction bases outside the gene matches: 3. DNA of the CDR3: TGTGCCAGCAGGGGTAGCGGGGCCTACGAGCAGTACTTC. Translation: CASRGSGAYEQYF.

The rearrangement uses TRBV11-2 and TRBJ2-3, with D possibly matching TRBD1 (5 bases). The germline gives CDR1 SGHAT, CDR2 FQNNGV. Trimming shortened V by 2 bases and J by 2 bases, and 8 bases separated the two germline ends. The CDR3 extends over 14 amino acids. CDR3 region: CASSLRQITDTQYF. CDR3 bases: TGTGCCAGCAGCTTAAGACAGATCACAGATACGCAGTATTTT.

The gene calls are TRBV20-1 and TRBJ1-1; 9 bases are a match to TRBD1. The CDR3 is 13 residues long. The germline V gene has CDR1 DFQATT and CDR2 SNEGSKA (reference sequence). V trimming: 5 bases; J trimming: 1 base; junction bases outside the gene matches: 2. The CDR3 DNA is TGCAGTGCTGGGGACAGGGCGAACACTGAAGCTTTCTTT. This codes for CSAGDRANTEAFF.

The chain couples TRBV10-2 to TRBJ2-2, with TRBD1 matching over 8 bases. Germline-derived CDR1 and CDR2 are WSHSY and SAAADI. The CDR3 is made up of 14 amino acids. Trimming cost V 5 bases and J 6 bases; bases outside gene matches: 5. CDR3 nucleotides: TGCGCCAGCAGTCCGGACAGGGTGGCCGGGGAGCTGTTTTTT. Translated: CASSPDRVAGELFF.

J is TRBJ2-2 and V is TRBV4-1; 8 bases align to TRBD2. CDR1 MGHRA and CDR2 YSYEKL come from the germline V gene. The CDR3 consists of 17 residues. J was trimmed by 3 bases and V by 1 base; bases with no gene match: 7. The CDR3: CASSQVSGSGHTGELFF. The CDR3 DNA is TGCGCCAGCAGCCAAGTGAGCGGGAGCGGGCACACCGGGGAGCTGTTTTTT.